The clone carrying this T cell receptor (beta chain) has more than one count but fewer than ten. Its antigen remains unidentified. The data are from a study of early T cells in non-severe SARS-CoV-2 infection. Study-level information: Sequencing was performed on bulk RNA from unsorted whole blood, leaving chains unpaired.

There are 15 residues in the CDR3. V lost 8 bases and J lost 2, with 19 bases in between. The germline CDR1 and CDR2 sequences are MNHNS and SASEGT. Unique molecular identifiers were added to individual cDNA molecules. TCRdb reprocessed the 5' RACE reads via MiXCR and lists one record per CDR3 protein. The data show about 77,000 distinct CDR3 sequences, roughly 12% seen once. Study-wide results and caveats: Clonotype matching in VDJdb favored anti-spike CD8 responses and did not capture private and CD4 specificities.

This clonotype originated in an adult who was a healthcare worker with PCR-confirmed SARS-CoV-2 infection or an uninfected control (not recorded which). The donor label of this sample is uncertain. The chain joins TRBV6-1 to TRBJ2-7; D is ambiguous. Specimen: whole blood, collected at baseline. CDR3 bases: TGTGCCAGCCGTATACTGGATTCTGGAGCCTACGAGCAGTACTTC. Encoded protein: CASRILDSGAYEQYF.